Presented here are 30 T cell receptor beta chains from one specimen sequenced in a study of blood T cell repertoires in COVID-19. Repertoires were generated with immunoSEQ multiplex PCR, while TCRdb's copy carries only in-frame clones and drops some. This table holds about 33,000 clones, approximately 95% found once. The material sequenced was peripheral blood. The receptors were sampled from a male donor with active COVID-19.

This clone has just one count. V and J are TRBV27 and TRBJ1-3; TRBD1 matches at 9 bases. V gave up 5 bases and J gave up 3 bases; unmatched junction bases: 5. This CDR3 contains 15 residues. Per germline, CDR1 MNHEY and CDR2 SMNVEV (reference sequence). CDR3 in amino acids: CASSPGTGIGNTIYF. CDR3 DNA: TGTGCCAGCAGTCCCGGGACAGGGATTGGAAACACCATATATTTT.

V gene TRBV15 combines with J gene TRBJ2-7; TRBD1 matches 7 bases. The CDR3 sequence is 15 residues long. The junction had 9 bases not matched to a gene; V was cut back by 3 bases and J by 4 bases. In germline, CDR1 is LNHNV, CDR2 YYDKDF (reference sequence). As DNA, the CDR3 is TGTGCCACCAGCAGCACCGGGACAGCGACTTACGAGCAGTACTTC. Amino acids: CATSSTGTATYEQYF.

This chain connects TRBV18 to TRBJ1-2; 7 nucleotides align to TRBD1. The length of the CDR3 is 12 residues. Germline lookup yields CDR1 KGHSH and CDR2 LQKENI. Trimming took 5 bases from V and 3 from J; bases not matched to a gene: 0. In DNA form, the CDR3 reads TGTGCCAGCTCAGGACAGGACTATGGCTACACCTTC. Its protein is CASSGQDYGYTF.

The chain recombines TRBV10-2 with TRBJ1-2; 9 bases match TRBD1. The CDR3 length is 11 residues. V lost 8 bases to trimming and J lost 6 bases; unmatched junction nucleotides: 1. CDR1 and CDR2 (germline): WSHSY, SAAADI. Written as DNA, the CDR3 is TGCGCCAGCGGGACAGGGAATGGCTACACCTTC. Protein sequence: CASGTGNGYTF.

The chain links TRBV1 to TRBJ1-2. TRBV1 is designated a pseudogene. This CDR3 region has 12 residues. Here the CDR3 reads CTSSRSGGGYTF. The CDR3 DNA reads as TGCACCAGCAGCCGTTCGGGGGGTGGCTACACCTTC.

The V call is TRBV4-2, the J call TRBJ2-3; TRBD2 aligns across 12 bases. The CDR3 is made up of 18 amino acids. Germline values: CDR1 LGHNA, CDR2 YNFKEQ. The ends lost 0 bases at V and 5 bases at J; junction bases unmatched: 9. In DNA form, the CDR3 reads TGTGCCAGCAGCCAAGACGTAGGGCTAGCGGGGGGGCGAGATACGCAGTATTTT. This gives the protein CASSQDVGLAGGRDTQYF.

V gene TRBV30 combines with J gene TRBJ2-3; TRBD2 is a possible D gene (7 bases). Germline assignment: CDR1 GTSNPN and CDR2 SVGIG (reference sequence). V was shortened by 1 base and J by 3 bases, with 17 bases between the two germline ends. The CDR3 contains 16 residues. For the CDR3, the DNA is TGTGCCTGGAGTGGGGAGGGGGGGAGTGAAACAGATACGCAGTATTTT. Translating gives CAWSGEGGSETDTQYF.

The rearrangement uses TRBV11-2 and TRBJ2-5; D not resolved. V dropped 0 bases and J dropped 5 bases, with 10 bases sitting between them. The germline V gene has CDR1 SGHAT and CDR2 FQNNGV. The CDR3 spans 14 residues. CDR3 sequence reads: CASSLEVAVETQYF. CDR3 nucleotides: TGTGCCAGCAGCTTAGAAGTCGCGGTGGAGACCCAGTACTTC.

This chain joins TRBV5-4 and TRBJ2-7; the D gene is possibly TRBD2 (5 bases). The CDR3 has 15 residues. In germline, CDR1 is SGHNT, CDR2 YYREEE (reference sequence). Trimming took 0 bases from V and 2 from J, leaving 12 bases between them. CDR3 bases: TGTGCCAGCAGCTTGGGAGCGGTGACCCCCTACGAGCAGTACTTC. Protein product: CASSLGAVTPYEQYF.

The V and J genes are TRBV7-2 and TRBJ2-1; D gene ambiguous. The CDR3 covers 12 residues. Germline values: CDR1 SGHTA, CDR2 FQGNSA. Trimming stripped 4 bases from V and 3 bases from J, with 4 bases between. The CDR3 sequence: CASSYSYNEQFF. The CDR3 nucleotides are TGTGCCAGCAGCTACAGCTACAATGAGCAGTTCTTC. Combining the CDR3 with reference TRBV7-2 and TRBJ2-1 gives the whole variable domain GAGVSQSPSNKVTEKGKDVELRCDPISGHTALYWYRQSLGQGLEFLIYFQGNSAPDKSGLPSDRFSAERTGGSVSTLTIQRTQQEDSAVYLCASSYSYNEQFFGPGTRLTVL.

The chain joins TRBV14 to TRBJ2-7; 8 positions match TRBD1. The CDR3 contains 15 residues. V shed 4 bases and J 2 bases; nucleotides not matched to a gene: 7. Germline V gene sequence: CDR1 SGHDN, CDR2 FVKESK. The CDR3 spells CASSPLEQGAYEQYF. The CDR3 DNA sequence: TGTGCCAGCAGCCCCTTGGAACAGGGGGCCTACGAGCAGTACTTC.

The chain links TRBV7-9 to TRBJ1-1, with 10 positions matching TRBD1. The germline gives CDR1 SEHNR, CDR2 FQNEAQ (reference sequence). The CDR3 spans 14 residues. V was clipped by 5 bases and J by 4 bases; unmatched bases: 4. This chain's CDR3 is CASSTGQGSTEAFF. CDR3 in DNA: TGTGCCAGCAGCACGGGACAGGGGAGCACTGAAGCTTTCTTT.

The chain joins TRBV6-5 to TRBJ1-5, with a tentative D call TRBD1 (5 bases). The CDR3 spans 13 residues. Germline CDR1 reads MNHEY; CDR2 reads SVGAGI. Trimming removed 7 bases from V and 0 bases from J, with 7 bases in between. CDR3: CASKQGSNQPQHF. The CDR3 DNA reads as TGTGCCAGCAAGCAGGGTAGCAATCAGCCCCAGCATTTT.

The rearrangement links TRBV5-1 to TRBJ1-5, with 7 positions matching TRBD1. Trimming at V came to 4 bases and at J to 2 bases, leaving 6 bases not matched to a gene. Per germline, CDR1 SGHRS and CDR2 YFSETQ. The CDR3 runs 15 residues. Here the CDR3 reads CASSLEGQGNQPQHF. The CDR3 nucleotides are TGCGCCAGCAGCCTGGAAGGACAGGGCAATCAGCCCCAGCATTTT.

In the case of this clone: Other DNA sequences within the sample encode an identical CDR3. The J gene is TRBJ1-5, the V gene TRBV2; D perhaps matches TRBD1 (6 bases). This CDR3 contains 15 residues. V dropped 5 bases and J dropped 6 bases, with 17 bases sitting between them. From germline, CDR1 is SNHLY and CDR2 FYNNEI. The CDR3 loop is CASSIGGAGSQPQHF. DNA of the CDR3: TGTGCCAGCAGTATCGGGGGGGCGGGCAGTCAGCCCCAGCATTTT.

The chain couples TRBV25-1 to TRBJ2-1; 7 positions match TRBD2. Germline V gene data show CDR1 as MGHDK and CDR2 as SYGVNS. J was trimmed by 4 bases and V by 0 bases; bases with no gene match: 6. The CDR3 extends over 16 amino acids. CDR3 DNA sequence: TGTGCCAGCAGTGAATATCCCAGCGGGGTGTACAATGAGCAGTTCTTC. Protein: CASSEYPSGVYNEQFF.

The genes are TRBV3-1 (or the pseudogene TRBV3-2) and TRBJ1-1; the match to TRBD1 covers 7 bases. Germline V gene data show CDR1 as LGHDT and CDR2 as YNNKEL (reference sequence). The CDR3 is made up of 15 amino acids. V lost 4 bases, J lost 0 bases, and 5 bases stayed unmatched. The CDR3 coding sequence is TGTGCCAGCAGCCCGAGACAGGGAATGAACACTGAAGCTTTCTTT. Translating gives CASSPRQGMNTEAFF.

The chain couples TRBV11-2 to TRBJ2-7; D is perhaps TRBD1 (5 bases). Per the germline V gene, CDR1 is SGHAT and CDR2 is FQNNGV. V shed 5 bases and J shed 5 bases, with 16 bases lying between them. The CDR3 is 14 amino acids. The CDR3 loop reads CASSPFQGLNEQYF. The CDR3 DNA is TGTGCCAGCAGCCCCTTTCAGGGTTTAAACGAGCAGTACTTC.

The rearrangement uses TRBV7-3 and TRBJ2-1; D call uncertain. The CDR3 length is 13 residues. Germline V CDR1 and CDR2: SGHTA, FQGTGA. The germline V and J ends were trimmed by 2 bases and 5 bases, with 7 bases remaining between them. The CDR3 coding sequence is TGTGCCAGCAGCTTATCCCAGGACAATGAGCAGTTCTTC. Protein: CASSLSQDNEQFF.

The gene calls are TRBV9 and TRBJ2-5, with 10 bases fitting TRBD1. Looked up from germline, CDR1 is SGDLS and CDR2 is YYNGEE. J lost 4 bases, V lost 0 bases, and 6 bases had no gene match. CDR3 size: 16 residues. The CDR3 sequence: CASSVATGQGLETQYF. In nucleotides, the CDR3 is TGTGCCAGCAGCGTAGCGACGGGACAGGGGCTAGAGACCCAGTACTTC.

The chain has TRBV5-8 and TRBJ1-1, with TRBD1 identical over 9 bases. CDR1 and CDR2 from the germline V gene are SGHTS and YDEGEE. With V trimmed by 5 bases and J by 8 bases, 10 bases remained unmatched. The CDR3 runs to 14 residues. CDR3 sequence: CASRGIQGAREAFF. CDR3 nucleotides: TGTGCCAGCAGAGGAATACAGGGGGCACGGGAAGCTTTCTTT.

V gene TRBV5-1 combines with J gene TRBJ2-1; TRBD2 might be the D (6 bases). Germline V lookup: CDR1 SGHRS, CDR2 YFSETQ. This CDR3 contains 15 residues. Trimming pared 5 bases from V and 0 bases from J, leaving 12 bases between. The CDR3 sequence is CASRYAGSSYNEQFF. Written as DNA, the CDR3 is TGCGCCAGCAGATACGCGGGGAGCTCCTACAATGAGCAGTTCTTC.

The chain links TRBV30 to TRBJ2-2; a possible D gene is TRBD1 (5 bases). This CDR3 has 14 amino acids. Germline-derived CDR1 and CDR2 are GTSNPN and SVGIG (reference sequence). Between the trimmed V and J ends, which lost 4 bases and 1 base, there was a span of 10 bases. The CDR3 reads CAWKRQMNTGELFF. In nucleotides, the CDR3 is TGTGCCTGGAAGCGACAGATGAACACCGGGGAGCTGTTTTTT.

The V and J genes are TRBV2 and TRBJ2-3; 8 bases align to TRBD1. Trimming cost V 8 bases and J 12 bases; bases outside gene matches: 10. Germline values: CDR1 SNHLY, CDR2 FYNNEI. The length of the CDR3 is 12 residues. This chain's CDR3 is CASASGGADQYF. In nucleotides, the CDR3 is TGTGCCAGCGCTTCAGGGGGCGCCGATCAGTATTTT. Full variable domain (outside the CDR3, taken from reference TRBV2 and TRBJ2-3): EPEVTQTPSHQVTQMGQEVILRCVPISNHLYFYWYRQILGQKVEFLVSFYNNEISEKSEIFDDQFSVERPDGSNFTLKIRSTKLEDSAMYFCASASGGADQYFGPGTRLTVL.

The chain couples TRBV6-5 to TRBJ1-5, with TRBD1 as a possible D gene (5 bases). Trimming removed 6 bases at V and 6 bases at J, with 12 bases between. This CDR3 is built from 13 residues. In germline, CDR1 is MNHEY, CDR2 SVGAGI. CDR3 bases: TGTGCCAGCAGGCAAGGGGTGAGTCAGCCCCAGCATTTT. Protein sequence: CASRQGVSQPQHF.

The chain has TRBV5-1 and TRBJ2-5, with 10 bases fitting TRBD2. Germline CDR1 and CDR2: SGHRS and YFSETQ. V shed 1 base and J 5 bases; nucleotides not matched to a gene: 11. This CDR3 spans 17 amino acids. The CDR3 DNA is TGCGCCAGCAGCTTGTCCCTTAGCGGGGGGTCTCACGAGACCCAGTACTTC. As protein: CASSLSLSGGSHETQYF. Full variable domain (remainder filled in from reference TRBV5-1 and TRBJ2-5): KAGVTQTPRYLIKTRGQQVTLSCSPISGHRSVSWYQQTPGQGLQFLFEYFSETQRNKGNFPGRFSGRQFSNSRSEMNVSTLELGDSALYLCASSLSLSGGSHETQYFGPGTRLLVL.

This chain joins TRBV18 and TRBJ1-6, with D possibly TRBD1 on 6 matching bases. V dropped 0 bases and J dropped 5 bases, with 8 bases sitting between them. Per the germline V gene, CDR1 is KGHSH and CDR2 is LQKENI. The CDR3 totals 15 residues. CDR3 in amino acids: CASSPPTGNNSPLHF. CDR3 bases: TGTGCCAGCTCACCACCTACAGGGAATAATTCACCCCTCCACTTT. Filled out from reference TRBV18 and TRBJ1-6, the complete variable domain reads NAGVMQNPRHLVRRRGQEARLRCSPMKGHSHVYWYRQLPEEGLKFMVYLQKENIIDESGMPKERFSAEFPKEGPSILRIQQVVRGDSAAYFCASSPPTGNNSPLHFGNGTRLTVT.

The chain joins TRBV19 to TRBJ1-1; a weak D match, TRBD1 (6 bases). The CDR3 contains 16 residues. Germline-derived CDR1 and CDR2 are LNHDA and SQIVND (reference sequence). Trimming shortened V by 3 bases and J by 5 bases, and 19 bases separated the two germline ends. This CDR3 is CASSISHRDGYTEAFF. CDR3 DNA sequence: TGTGCCAGTAGTATCAGCCACAGGGATGGGTATACTGAAGCTTTCTTT.

The V gene is TRBV12-3 or TRBV12-4, the J gene TRBJ1-2, with a possible D match to TRBD1 (5 bases). CDR3 length equals 13 residues. V was clipped by 5 bases and J by 5 bases, with 12 bases between them. CDR3 region: CASSPGGKYGYTF. The CDR3 DNA reads as TGTGCCAGCAGTCCGGGGGGGAAATATGGCTACACCTTC.

The chain uses TRBV4-2 and TRBJ2-1; 9 nucleotides line up with TRBD2. The germline V gene encodes CDR1 LGHNA and CDR2 YNFKEQ. J lost 7 bases, V lost 2 bases, and 6 bases had no gene match. The CDR3 is 15 amino acids. The CDR3 nucleotides are TGTGCCAGCAGCCAAAGGGGACTAGCCTCAAATGAGCAGTTCTTC. Translated, it gives CASSQRGLASNEQFF.